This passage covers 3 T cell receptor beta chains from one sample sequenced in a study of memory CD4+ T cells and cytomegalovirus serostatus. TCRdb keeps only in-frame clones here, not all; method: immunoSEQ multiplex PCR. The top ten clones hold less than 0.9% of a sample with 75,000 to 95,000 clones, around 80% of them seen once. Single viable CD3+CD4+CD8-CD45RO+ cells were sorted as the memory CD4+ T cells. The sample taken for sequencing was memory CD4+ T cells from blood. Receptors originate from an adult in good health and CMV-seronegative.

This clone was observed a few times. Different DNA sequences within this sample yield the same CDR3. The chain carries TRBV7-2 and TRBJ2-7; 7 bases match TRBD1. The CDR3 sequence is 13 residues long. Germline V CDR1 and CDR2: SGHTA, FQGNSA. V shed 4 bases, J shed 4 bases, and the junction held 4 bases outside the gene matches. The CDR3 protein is CASSWGTEYEQYF. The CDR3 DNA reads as TGTGCCAGCAGCTGGGGGACAGAGTACGAGCAGTACTTC.

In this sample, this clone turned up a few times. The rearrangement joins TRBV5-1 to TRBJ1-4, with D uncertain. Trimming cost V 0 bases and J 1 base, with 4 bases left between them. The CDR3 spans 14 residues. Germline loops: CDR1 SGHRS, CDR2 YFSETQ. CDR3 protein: CASSLGGTNEKLFF. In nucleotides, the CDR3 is TGCGCCAGCAGCTTGGGGGGAACTAATGAAAAACTGTTTTTT.

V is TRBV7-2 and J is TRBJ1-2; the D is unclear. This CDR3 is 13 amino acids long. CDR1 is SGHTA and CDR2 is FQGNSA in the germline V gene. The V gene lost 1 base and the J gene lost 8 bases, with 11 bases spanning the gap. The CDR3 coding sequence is TGTGCCAGCAGCTTAGACCCGGACCTAGGCTACACCTTC. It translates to CASSLDPDLGYTF.